These 4 T cell receptor beta chains were all obtained from the same sample, sequenced in a study of cytomegalovirus exposure and HLA in healthy donors. The PCR made use of 60 Vbeta and 13 Jbeta primers. Method: immunoSEQ multiplex PCR; TCRdb's copy keeps in-frame clones and lacks some. The sample has 130,000 to 150,000 clones, approximately 80% seen once. Sequencing input: PBMCs. The source of these receptors is a woman aged 18-29 years in good health and CMV-seropositive.

The rearrangement uses TRBV7-7 and TRBJ2-2, with D possibly TRBD2 on 5 matching bases. The CDR3 runs 14 residues. Germline V gene lookup returns CDR1 SSHAT and CDR2 FNYEAQ (reference sequence). Between the trimmed V and J ends, which lost 5 bases and 1 base, there was a span of 8 bases. CDR3 nucleotide sequence: TGTGCCAGCAGCCCTAGCAGGAACACCGGGGAGCTGTTTTTT. This gives the protein CASSPSRNTGELFF.

This clone occurred once. The chain uses TRBV6-1 and TRBJ2-7; 7 nucleotides match TRBD2. The CDR3 is made up of 15 amino acids. CDR1 and CDR2 from the germline V gene are MNHNS and SASEGT. The V gene end was trimmed by 5 bases and the J gene end by 1 base; junction bases not matched to a gene: 8. The CDR3 region is CASSPGLTLSYEQYF. The DNA of the CDR3 is TGTGCCAGCAGTCCGGGACTAACCTTATCCTACGAGCAGTACTTC.

Notes on this clone: This specimen includes other DNA sequences encoding the same CDR3. This chain uses TRBV7-7 with TRBJ2-5, with 11 bases matching TRBD2. Germline CDR1 reads SSHAT; CDR2 reads FNYEAQ (reference sequence). V shed 5 bases and J 1 base; nucleotides not matched to a gene: 6. The CDR3 extends over 16 amino acids. DNA of the CDR3: TGTGCCAGCAGCCGAGGGCTAGCGGGGGGCCAAGAGACCCAGTACTTC. Protein sequence: CASSRGLAGGQETQYF. Using reference TRBV7-7 and TRBJ2-5 for the parts outside the CDR3, the full variable domain is GAGVSQSPRYKVTKRGQDVTLRCDPISSHATLYWYQQALGQGPEFLTYFNYEAQPDKSGLPSDRFSAERPEGSISTLTIQRTEQRDSAMYRCASSRGLAGGQETQYFGPGTRLLVL.

The chain combines TRBV2 with TRBJ1-1; D call uncertain. From germline, CDR1 is SNHLY and CDR2 FYNNEI. V dropped 2 bases and J dropped 6 bases, with 10 bases sitting between them. The length of the CDR3 is 13 residues. CDR3 region: CASSEQRWAEAFF. For the CDR3, the DNA is TGTGCCAGCAGTGAACAGCGGTGGGCTGAAGCTTTCTTT.